Following are 12 T cell receptor beta chains from one sample sequenced in a study of early T cells in non-severe SARS-CoV-2 infection. A single record per CDR3 protein comes from TCRdb applying MiXCR to the 5' RACE reads. Among some 39,000 distinct CDR3 sequences listed, approximately 4% were seen once. The sequenced sample consisted of whole blood. Receptor source: an adult who was a healthcare worker with PCR-confirmed SARS-CoV-2 infection or an uninfected control (not recorded which).

This clonotype was recorded at least ten times. The rearrangement links TRBV24-1 to TRBJ2-2; TRBD2 agrees at 9 bases. CDR1 and CDR2 from the germline V gene are KGHDR and SFDVKD. This CDR3 region has 20 residues. The V segment lost 1 base and the J segment 4 bases; nucleotides outside the gene matches: 15. The CDR3 DNA is TGTGCCACCAGTGATTTAAAGGGAACGGGGCTAGCGGGGCCCACCGGGGAGCTGTTTTTT. It specifies CATSDLKGTGLAGPTGELFF.

This chain joins TRBV3-1 and TRBJ1-1; D gene unclear. V gave up 0 bases and J gave up 11 bases, with 16 bases separating them. The CDR3 consists of 14 residues. Germline assignment: CDR1 LGHDT and CDR2 YNNKEL (reference sequence). CDR3 amino acids: CASSQEGESLRAFF. The CDR3 nucleotides read TGTGCCAGCAGCCAAGAGGGAGAATCACTAAGGGCTTTCTTT.

Comment on this clonotype: A much more abundant neighbour one base away suggests this may be a read error. The V call is TRBV6-2 or TRBV6-3, the J call TRBJ2-7, with D hard to call. Germline CDR1 is MNHEY and CDR2 is SVGEGT. V dropped 5 bases and J dropped 3 bases, with 17 bases sitting between them. The CDR3 consists of 15 residues. This chain's CDR3 is CASSGRLRRVYEQYF. CDR3 coding DNA: TGTGCCAGCAGTGGCAGACTTCGAAGGGTCTACGAGCAGTACTTC.

On this clonotype itself: This sequence may be a read error, since a much larger clone differs from it by one base. V is TRBV7-9 and J is TRBJ2-1; 10 bases map to TRBD2. CDR1 is SEHNR and CDR2 is FQNEAQ in the germline V gene (reference sequence). There are 17 residues in the CDR3. Written as DNA, the CDR3 is TGTGTCAGCAGCTTTACTAGCGGGGATCCCTCCTACAATGAGCAGTTCTTC. Translating it yields CVSSFTSGDPSYNEQFF.

This clonotype appeared many times. V and J are TRBV29-1 and TRBJ2-1, with D perhaps assigned TRBD1 or TRBD2 (5 bases each). The germline gives CDR1 SQVTM, CDR2 ANQGSEA. This CDR3 region has 13 residues. CDR3 in amino acids: CSSGPGAHNEQFF. The CDR3 region has the DNA TGCAGTTCTGGCCCCGGGGCTCACAATGAGCAGTTCTTC.

This clonotype was seen only a few times. The chain recombines TRBV10-2 with TRBJ1-2, with D maybe TRBD1 (5 bases). This CDR3 is built from 14 residues. The germline V gene encodes CDR1 WSHSY and CDR2 SAAADI. V dropped 5 bases and J dropped 6 bases, with 16 bases sitting between them. CDR3 in DNA: TGCGCCAGCAGTTACCAGGGCGGTCGAGATGGCTACACCTTC. Amino acids: CASSYQGGRDGYTF.

This clonotype was counted at least ten times. The genes are TRBV7-9 and TRBJ2-7, with D perhaps TRBD1 or TRBD2 (5 bases each). Trimming took 2 bases from V and 5 from J, leaving 13 bases between them. The CDR3 runs 14 residues. CDR1 SEHNR and CDR2 FQNEAQ come from the germline V gene (reference sequence). CDR3 protein: CASSLPARDHEQYF. CDR3 DNA sequence: TGTGCCAGCAGCTTACCTGCCAGGGACCACGAGCAGTACTTC.

This clonotype came up many times. The V and J genes are TRBV21-1 and TRBJ1-2. TRBV21-1 is noted as a pseudogene. The CDR3 is made up of 14 amino acids. The DNA of the CDR3 is TGTGCCAGCAGTCTGAGCAGTTATAAGGACGGCTACACCTTC. This encodes CASSLSSYKDGYTF.

This clonotype was found many times. The chain couples TRBV2 to TRBJ1-1; 10 nucleotides agree with TRBD1. CDR1 is SNHLY and CDR2 is FYNNEI in the germline V gene. The V and J ends lost 7 bases and 5 bases, in that order; junction bases with no gene match: 7. This CDR3 spans 14 amino acids. CDR3 nucleotide sequence: TGTGCCAGCACCAAGGGACAGGGGAGGACTGAAGCTTTCTTT. Residues: CASTKGQGRTEAFF.

This clonotype showed up many times. This rearrangement joins TRBV18 to TRBJ1-1, with D possibly being TRBD1 (6 bases). This CDR3 is built from 15 residues. V lost 6 bases to trimming and J lost 0 bases, with 14 bases between them. Germline CDR1 reads KGHSH; CDR2 reads LQKENI. The CDR3 is CASSGGQPMNTEAFF. The CDR3 DNA sequence: TGTGCCAGCTCCGGGGGCCAGCCCATGAACACTGAAGCTTTCTTT.

At least ten counts were recorded for this clonotype. The chain carries TRBV20-1 and TRBJ1-2, with 8 bases lining up with TRBD1. This CDR3 contains 12 residues. CDR1 is DFQATT and CDR2 is SNEGSKA in the germline V gene (reference sequence). V was clipped by 3 bases and J by 8 bases; unmatched bases: 5. CDR3 coding DNA: TGCAGTGCTAGTCAGGGGGCGGAGGGCTACACCTTC. It encodes CSASQGAEGYTF.

This chain's CDR3 is CASRNRVTDTQYF. CDR3 sequence (DNA): TGTGCCAGTAGGAACAGGGTTACAGATACGCAGTATTTT. The V and J genes are TRBV19 and TRBJ2-3, with D possibly matching TRBD1 (6 bases). The CDR3 has 13 amino acids. Germline lookup yields CDR1 LNHDA and CDR2 SQIVND (reference sequence). V lost 6 bases and J lost 3, with 10 bases in between. The full variable domain, in which reference TRBV19 and TRBJ2-3 provide the parts outside the CDR3, is DGGITQSPKYLFRKEGQNVTLSCEQNLNHDAMYWYRQDPGQGLRLIYYSQIVNDFQKGDIAEGYSVSREKKESFPLTVTSAQKNPTAFYLCASRNRVTDTQYFGPGTRLTVL.